This T cell receptor (beta chain) was documented in a study of T cell responses to AZD1222 COVID-19 vaccine. Assay: immunoSEQ multiplex PCR; the TCRdb copy retains only in-frame clones and omits some. Found here are under 110,000 clones, 90% of them singletons; the top ten hold around 7.6%. Study-level findings and limits: Among spike-specific TCRs, nearly half reportedly target unmutated variant regions.

The germline V gene encodes CDR1 SEHNR and CDR2 FQNEAQ (reference sequence). This CDR3 spans 13 amino acids. The V gene lost 7 bases and the J gene lost 1 base, with 10 bases spanning the gap. Worth noting for this clone: Antigen unknown.

The V gene is TRBV7-9, the J gene TRBJ2-5; D is ambiguous. The sequences come from peripheral blood, collected 28 days after the second AZD1222 dose. The receptor was isolated from an adult who received the AZD1222 COVID-19 vaccine. The CDR3 coding sequence is TGTGCCAGCACTGCCCGGATCCAAGAGACCCAGTACTTC. It encodes CASTARIQETQYF.